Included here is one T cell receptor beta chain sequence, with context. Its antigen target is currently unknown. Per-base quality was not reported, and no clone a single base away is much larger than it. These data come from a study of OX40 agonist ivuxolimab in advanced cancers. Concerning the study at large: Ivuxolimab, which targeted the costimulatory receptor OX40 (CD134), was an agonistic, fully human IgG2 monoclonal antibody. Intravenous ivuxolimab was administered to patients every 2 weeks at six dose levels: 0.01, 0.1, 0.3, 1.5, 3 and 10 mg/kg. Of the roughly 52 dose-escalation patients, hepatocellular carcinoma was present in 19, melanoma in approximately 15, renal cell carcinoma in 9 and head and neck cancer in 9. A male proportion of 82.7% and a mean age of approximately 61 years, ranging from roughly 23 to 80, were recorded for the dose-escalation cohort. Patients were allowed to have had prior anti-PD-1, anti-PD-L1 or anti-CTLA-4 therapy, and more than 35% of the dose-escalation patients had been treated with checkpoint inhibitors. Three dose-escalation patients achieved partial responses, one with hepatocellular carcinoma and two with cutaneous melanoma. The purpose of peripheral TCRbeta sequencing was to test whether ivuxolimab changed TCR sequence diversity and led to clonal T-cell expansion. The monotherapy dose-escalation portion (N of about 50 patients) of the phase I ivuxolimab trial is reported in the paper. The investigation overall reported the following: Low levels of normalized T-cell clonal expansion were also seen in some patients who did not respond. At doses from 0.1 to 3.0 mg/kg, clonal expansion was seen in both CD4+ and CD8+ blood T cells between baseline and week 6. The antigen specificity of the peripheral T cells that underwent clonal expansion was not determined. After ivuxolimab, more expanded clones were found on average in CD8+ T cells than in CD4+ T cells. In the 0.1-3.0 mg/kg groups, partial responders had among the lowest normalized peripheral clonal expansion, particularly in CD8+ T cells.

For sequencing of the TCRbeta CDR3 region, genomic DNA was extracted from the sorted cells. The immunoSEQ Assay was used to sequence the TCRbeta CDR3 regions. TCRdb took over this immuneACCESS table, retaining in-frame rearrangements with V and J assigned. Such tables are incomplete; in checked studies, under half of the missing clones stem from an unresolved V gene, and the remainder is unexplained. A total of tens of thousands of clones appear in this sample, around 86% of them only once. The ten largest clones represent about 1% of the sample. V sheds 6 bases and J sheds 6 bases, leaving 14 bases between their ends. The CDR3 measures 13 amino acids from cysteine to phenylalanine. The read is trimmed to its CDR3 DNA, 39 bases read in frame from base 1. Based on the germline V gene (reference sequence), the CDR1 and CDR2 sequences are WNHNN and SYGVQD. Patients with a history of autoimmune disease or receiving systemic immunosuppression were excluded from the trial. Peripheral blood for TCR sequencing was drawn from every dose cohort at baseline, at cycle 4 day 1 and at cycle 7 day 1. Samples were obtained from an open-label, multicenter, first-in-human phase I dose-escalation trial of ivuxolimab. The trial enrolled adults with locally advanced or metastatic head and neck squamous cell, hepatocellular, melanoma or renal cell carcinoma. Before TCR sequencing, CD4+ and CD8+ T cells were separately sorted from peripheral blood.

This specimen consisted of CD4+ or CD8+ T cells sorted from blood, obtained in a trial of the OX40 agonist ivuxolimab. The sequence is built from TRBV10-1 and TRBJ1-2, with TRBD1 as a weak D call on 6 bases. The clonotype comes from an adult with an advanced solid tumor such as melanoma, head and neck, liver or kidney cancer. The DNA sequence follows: TGCGCCAGCAGGGGGGGGCCCCCGCATGGCTACACCTTC. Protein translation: CASRGGPPHGYTF.